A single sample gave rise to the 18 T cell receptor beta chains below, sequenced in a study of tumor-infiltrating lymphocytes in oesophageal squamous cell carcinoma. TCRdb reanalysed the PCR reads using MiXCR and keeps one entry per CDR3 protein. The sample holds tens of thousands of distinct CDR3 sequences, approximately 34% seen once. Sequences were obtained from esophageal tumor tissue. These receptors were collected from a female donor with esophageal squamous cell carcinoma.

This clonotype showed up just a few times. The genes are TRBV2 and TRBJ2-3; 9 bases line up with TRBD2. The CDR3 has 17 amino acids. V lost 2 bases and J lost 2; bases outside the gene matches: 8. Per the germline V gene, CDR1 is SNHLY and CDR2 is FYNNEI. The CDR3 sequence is CASSEFVLAGSTDTQYF. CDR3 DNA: TGTGCCAGCAGTGAATTCGTCCTAGCGGGATCCACAGATACGCAGTATTTT.

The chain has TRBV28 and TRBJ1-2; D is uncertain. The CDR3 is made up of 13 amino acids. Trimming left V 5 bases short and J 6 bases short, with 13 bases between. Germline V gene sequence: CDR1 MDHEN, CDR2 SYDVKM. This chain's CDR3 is CASSPAETHGYTF. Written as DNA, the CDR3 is TGTGCCAGCAGTCCTGCCGAGACTCATGGCTACACCTTC.

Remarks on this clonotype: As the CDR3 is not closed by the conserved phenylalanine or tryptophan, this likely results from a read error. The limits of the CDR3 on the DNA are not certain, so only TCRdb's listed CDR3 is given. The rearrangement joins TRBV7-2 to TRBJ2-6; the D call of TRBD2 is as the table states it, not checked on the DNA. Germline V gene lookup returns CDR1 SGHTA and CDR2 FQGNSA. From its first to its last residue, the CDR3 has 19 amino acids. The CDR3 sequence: CASSKWQGTSSYNEQFFGA.

The CDR3 is CASSLAGVPEQYF. DNA for the CDR3: TGTGCCAGCAGCTTGGCGGGGGTCCCCGAGCAGTACTTC. The gene calls are TRBV7-2 and TRBJ2-7; 7 bases align to TRBD2. V dropped 3 bases and J dropped 6; count of bases not matched to a gene: 5. The CDR3 loop spans 13 amino acids. Germline CDR1 reads SGHTA; CDR2 reads FQGNSA.

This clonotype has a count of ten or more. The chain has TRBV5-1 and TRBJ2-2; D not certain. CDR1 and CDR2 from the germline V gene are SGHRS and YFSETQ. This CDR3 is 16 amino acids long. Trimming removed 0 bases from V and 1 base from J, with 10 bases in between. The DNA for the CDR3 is TGCGCCAGCAGCTTGGTCGCGGCCCAGAACACCGGGGAGCTGTTTTTT. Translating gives CASSLVAAQNTGELFF.

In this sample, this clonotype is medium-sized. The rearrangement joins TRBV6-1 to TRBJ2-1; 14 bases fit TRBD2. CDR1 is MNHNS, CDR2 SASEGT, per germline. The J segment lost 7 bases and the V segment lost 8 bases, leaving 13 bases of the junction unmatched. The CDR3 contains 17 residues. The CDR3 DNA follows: TGTGCCAGCTCCAGGGGGAGACTAGCGGGAGGGGGGAATGAGCAGTTCTTC. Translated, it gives CASSRGRLAGGGNEQFF.

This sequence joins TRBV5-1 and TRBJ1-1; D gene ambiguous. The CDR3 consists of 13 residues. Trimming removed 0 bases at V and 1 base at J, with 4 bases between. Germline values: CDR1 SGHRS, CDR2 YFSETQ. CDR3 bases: TGCGCCAGCAGCTTGGCAGCGAACACTGAAGCTTTCTTT. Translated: CASSLAANTEAFF.

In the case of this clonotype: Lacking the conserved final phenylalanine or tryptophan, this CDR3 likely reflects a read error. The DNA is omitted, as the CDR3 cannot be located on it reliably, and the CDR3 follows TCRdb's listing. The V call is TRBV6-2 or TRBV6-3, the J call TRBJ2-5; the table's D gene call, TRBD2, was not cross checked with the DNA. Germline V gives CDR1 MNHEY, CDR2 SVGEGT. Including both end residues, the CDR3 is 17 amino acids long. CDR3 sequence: CASSESTAASVEQYFGN.

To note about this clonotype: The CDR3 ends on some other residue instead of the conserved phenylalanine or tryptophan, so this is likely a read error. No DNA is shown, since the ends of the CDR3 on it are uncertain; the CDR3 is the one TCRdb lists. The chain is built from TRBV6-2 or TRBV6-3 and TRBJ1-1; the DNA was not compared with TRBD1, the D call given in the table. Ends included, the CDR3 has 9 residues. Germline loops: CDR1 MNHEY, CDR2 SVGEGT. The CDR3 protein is CASSYLGGV.

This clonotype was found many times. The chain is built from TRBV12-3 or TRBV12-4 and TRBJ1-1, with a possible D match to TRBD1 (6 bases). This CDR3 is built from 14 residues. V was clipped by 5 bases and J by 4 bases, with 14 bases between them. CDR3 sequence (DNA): TGTGCCAGCAGTCTCAGACAGGCCCGCACTGAAGCTTTCTTT. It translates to CASSLRQARTEAFF.

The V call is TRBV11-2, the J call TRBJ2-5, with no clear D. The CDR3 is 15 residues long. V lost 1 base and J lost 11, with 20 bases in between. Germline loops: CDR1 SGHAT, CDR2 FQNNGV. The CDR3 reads CASSLVLLKSNEQYF. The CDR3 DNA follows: TGTGCCAGCAGCTTAGTCTTGCTAAAGAGTAATGAGCAGTACTTC.

CDR3: CASSRTTSGRGETQYF. In nucleotides, the CDR3 is TGTGCCAGCAGTCGGACGACTAGCGGGAGGGGGGAGACCCAGTACTTC. The chain employs TRBV6-1 and TRBJ2-5; 14 bases agree with TRBD2. Unmatched junction bases numbered 7, after V lost 5 bases and J lost 5 bases. Germline assignment: CDR1 MNHNS and CDR2 SASEGT. This CDR3 contains 16 residues.

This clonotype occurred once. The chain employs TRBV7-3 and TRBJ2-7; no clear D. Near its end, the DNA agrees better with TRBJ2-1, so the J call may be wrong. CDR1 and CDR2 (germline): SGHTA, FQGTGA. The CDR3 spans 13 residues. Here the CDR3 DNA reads TGTGCCAGCAGCTTAAACGGGCCTTCCCGGCAGTTCTTC. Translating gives CASSLNGPSRQFF.

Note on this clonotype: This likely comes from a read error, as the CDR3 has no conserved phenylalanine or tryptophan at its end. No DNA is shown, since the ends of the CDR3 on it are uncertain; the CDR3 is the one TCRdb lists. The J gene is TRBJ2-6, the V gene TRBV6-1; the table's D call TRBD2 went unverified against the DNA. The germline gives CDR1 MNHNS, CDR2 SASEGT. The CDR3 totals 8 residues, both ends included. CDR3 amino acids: CASSDRGS.

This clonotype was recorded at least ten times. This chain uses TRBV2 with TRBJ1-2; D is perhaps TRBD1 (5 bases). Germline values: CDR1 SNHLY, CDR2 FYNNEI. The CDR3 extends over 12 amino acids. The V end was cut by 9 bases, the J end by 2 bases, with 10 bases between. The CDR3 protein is CARRDLNYGYTF. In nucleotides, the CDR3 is TGTGCCAGACGGGACTTGAACTATGGCTACACCTTC. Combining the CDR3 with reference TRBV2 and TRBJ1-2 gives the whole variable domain EPEVTQTPSHQVTQMGQEVILRCVPISNHLYFYWYRQILGQKVEFLVSFYNNEISEKSEIFDDQFSVERPDGSNFTLKIRSTKLEDSAMYFCARRDLNYGYTFGSGTRLTVV.

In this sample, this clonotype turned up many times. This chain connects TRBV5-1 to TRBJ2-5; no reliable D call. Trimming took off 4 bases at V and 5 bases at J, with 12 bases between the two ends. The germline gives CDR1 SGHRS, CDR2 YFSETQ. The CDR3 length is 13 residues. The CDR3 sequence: CASSRIVLETQYF. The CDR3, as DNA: TGCGCCAGCAGCCGGATAGTATTGGAGACCCAGTACTTC.

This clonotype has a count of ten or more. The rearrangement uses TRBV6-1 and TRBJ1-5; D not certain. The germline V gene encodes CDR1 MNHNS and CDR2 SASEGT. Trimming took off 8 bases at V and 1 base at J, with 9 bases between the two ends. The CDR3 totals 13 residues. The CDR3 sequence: CASHIGSNQPQHF. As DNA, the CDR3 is TGTGCCAGCCATATCGGCAGCAATCAGCCCCAGCATTTT.

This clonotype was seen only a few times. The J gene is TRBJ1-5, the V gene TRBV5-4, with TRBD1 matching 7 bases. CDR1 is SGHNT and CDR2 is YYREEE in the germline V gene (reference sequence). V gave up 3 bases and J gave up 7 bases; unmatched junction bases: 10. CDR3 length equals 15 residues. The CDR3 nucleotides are TGTGCCAGCAGCTCAGGGGGGGTTGAAGGGCAGCCCCAGCATTTT. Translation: CASSSGGVEGQPQHF.